This TCR beta chain was retrieved from a study of cytomegalovirus exposure and HLA in healthy donors. Regarding the study as a whole: TCR sequences were mostly rare, though some public TCRs occurred in many donors. It was confirmed in vitro that three of the CMV-associated chains were specific for CMV antigens. Later, an analysis found that TCR clusters from the first cohort tended to co-occur in the roughly 120 validation repertoires.

Repertoires were generated with immunoSEQ multiplex PCR, while TCRdb's copy carries only in-frame clones and drops some. This sample has 150,000 to 200,000 clones, with 84% found just once. With regard to this clone: Its antigen is not identified.

The donors were part of the roughly 120-subject validation cohort, which stood apart from the roughly 670-subject first cohort. Sequences were obtained from PBMCs. The receptor was isolated from a man under 40 in good health and CMV-seropositive.

CDR3: CASSLDRSQTQYF. DNA for the CDR3: TGTGCCAGCAGCTTAGACAGGAGCCAGACCCAGTACTTC. V gene TRBV13 combines with J gene TRBJ2-5; D may be TRBD1 (5 bases). The CDR3 length is 13 residues. V lost 1 base and J 6 bases, leaving 9 bases between the germline ends. The germline V gene encodes CDR1 PRHDT and CDR2 FYEKMQ (reference sequence).